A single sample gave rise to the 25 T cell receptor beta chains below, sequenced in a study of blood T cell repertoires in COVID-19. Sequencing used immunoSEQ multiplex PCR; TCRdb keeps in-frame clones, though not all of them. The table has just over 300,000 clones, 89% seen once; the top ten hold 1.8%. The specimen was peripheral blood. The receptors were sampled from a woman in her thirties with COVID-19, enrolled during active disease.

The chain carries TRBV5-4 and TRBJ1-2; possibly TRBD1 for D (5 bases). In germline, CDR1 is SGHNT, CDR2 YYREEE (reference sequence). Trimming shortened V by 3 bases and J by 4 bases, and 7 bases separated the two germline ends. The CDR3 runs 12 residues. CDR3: CASSWGVYGYTF. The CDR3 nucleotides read TGTGCCAGCAGCTGGGGGGTCTATGGCTACACCTTC.

The CDR3 region has the DNA TGTGCCAGCAGCTCCCCATGGGGCGACGGTAACACTGAAGCTTTCTTT. This sequence encodes CASSSPWGDGNTEAFF. The chain links TRBV5-6 to TRBJ1-1, with D perhaps matching TRBD1 (5 bases). The CDR3 totals 16 residues. Looked up from germline, CDR1 is SGHDT and CDR2 is YYEEEE. Trimming stripped 3 bases from V and 2 bases from J, with 17 bases between. Combining the CDR3 with reference TRBV5-6 and TRBJ1-1 gives the whole variable domain DAGVTQSPTHLIKTRGQQVTLRCSPKSGHDTVSWYQQALGQGPQFIFQYYEEEERQRGNFPDRFSGHQFPNYSSELNVNALLLGDSALYLCASSSPWGDGNTEAFFGQGTRLTVV.

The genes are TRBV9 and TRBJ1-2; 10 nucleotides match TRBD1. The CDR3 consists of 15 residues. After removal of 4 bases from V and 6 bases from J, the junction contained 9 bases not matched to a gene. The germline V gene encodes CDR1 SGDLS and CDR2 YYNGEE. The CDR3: CASSFETGGVDGYTF. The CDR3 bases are TGTGCCAGCAGCTTCGAGACAGGGGGCGTCGATGGCTACACCTTC.

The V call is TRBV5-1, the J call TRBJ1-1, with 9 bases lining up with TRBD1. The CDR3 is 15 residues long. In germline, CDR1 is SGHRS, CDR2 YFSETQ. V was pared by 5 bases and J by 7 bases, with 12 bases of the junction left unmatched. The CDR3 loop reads CASRDTGGGFIEAFF. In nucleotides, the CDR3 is TGCGCCAGCAGGGACACAGGGGGCGGTTTTATTGAAGCTTTCTTT.

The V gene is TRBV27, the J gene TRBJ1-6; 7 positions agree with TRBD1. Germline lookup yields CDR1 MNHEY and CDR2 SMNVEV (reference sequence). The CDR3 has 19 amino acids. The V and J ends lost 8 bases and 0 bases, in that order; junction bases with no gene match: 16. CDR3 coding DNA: TGTGCCAGCGTCTCAACAGGGGATGGTTTCAGCTCCTATAATTCACCCCTCCACTTT. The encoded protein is CASVSTGDGFSSYNSPLHF.

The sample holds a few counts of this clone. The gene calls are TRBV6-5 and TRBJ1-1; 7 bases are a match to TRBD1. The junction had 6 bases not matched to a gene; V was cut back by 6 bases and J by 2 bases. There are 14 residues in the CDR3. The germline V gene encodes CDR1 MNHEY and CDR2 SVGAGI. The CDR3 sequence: CASSLNRGNTEAFF. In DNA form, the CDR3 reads TGTGCCAGCAGCCTAAACAGGGGAAACACTGAAGCTTTCTTT.

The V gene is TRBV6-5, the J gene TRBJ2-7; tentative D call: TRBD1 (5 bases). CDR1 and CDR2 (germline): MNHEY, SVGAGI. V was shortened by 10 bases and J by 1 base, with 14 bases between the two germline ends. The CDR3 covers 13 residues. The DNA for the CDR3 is TGTGCCACCACTTCCCCAGGGTCCTACGAGCAGTACTTC. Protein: CATTSPGSYEQYF.

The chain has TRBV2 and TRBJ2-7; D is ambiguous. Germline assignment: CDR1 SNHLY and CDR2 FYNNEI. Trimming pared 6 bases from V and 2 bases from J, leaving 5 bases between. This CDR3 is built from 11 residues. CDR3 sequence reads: CASSFTYEQYV. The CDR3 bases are TGTGCCAGCAGCTTTACCTACGAGCAGTACGTC.

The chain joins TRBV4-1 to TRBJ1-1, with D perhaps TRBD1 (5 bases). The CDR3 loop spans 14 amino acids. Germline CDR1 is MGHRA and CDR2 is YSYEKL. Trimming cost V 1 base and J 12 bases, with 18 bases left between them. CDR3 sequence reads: CASSQVDGADESFF. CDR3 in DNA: TGCGCCAGCAGCCAAGTTGATGGGGCGGACGAGTCTTTCTTT.

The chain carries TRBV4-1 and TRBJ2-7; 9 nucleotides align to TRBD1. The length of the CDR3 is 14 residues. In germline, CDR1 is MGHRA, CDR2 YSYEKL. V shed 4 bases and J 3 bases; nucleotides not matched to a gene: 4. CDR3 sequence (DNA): TGCGCCAGCAGCCCCGGGACAGGGCGCTACGAGCAGTACTTC. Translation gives CASSPGTGRYEQYF.

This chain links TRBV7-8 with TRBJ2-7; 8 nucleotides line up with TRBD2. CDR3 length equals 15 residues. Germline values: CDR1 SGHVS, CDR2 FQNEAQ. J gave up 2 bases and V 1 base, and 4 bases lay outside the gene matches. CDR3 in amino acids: CASSLEPGGPYEQYF. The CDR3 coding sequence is TGTGCCAGCAGCTTAGAGCCGGGGGGGCCCTACGAGCAGTACTTC.

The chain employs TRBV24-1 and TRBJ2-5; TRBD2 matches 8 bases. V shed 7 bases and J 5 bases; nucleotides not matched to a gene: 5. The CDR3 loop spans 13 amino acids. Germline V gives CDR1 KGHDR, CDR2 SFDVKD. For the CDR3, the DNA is TGTGCCACCAGCGGGGGGGCCCGGGAGACCCAGTACTTC. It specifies CATSGGARETQYF.

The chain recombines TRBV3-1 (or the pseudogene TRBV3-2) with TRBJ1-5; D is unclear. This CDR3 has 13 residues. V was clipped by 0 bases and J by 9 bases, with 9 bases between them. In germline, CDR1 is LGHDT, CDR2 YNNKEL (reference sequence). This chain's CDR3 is CASSQDRFRPQHF. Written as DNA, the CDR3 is TGTGCCAGCAGCCAAGATCGGTTTCGGCCCCAGCATTTT.

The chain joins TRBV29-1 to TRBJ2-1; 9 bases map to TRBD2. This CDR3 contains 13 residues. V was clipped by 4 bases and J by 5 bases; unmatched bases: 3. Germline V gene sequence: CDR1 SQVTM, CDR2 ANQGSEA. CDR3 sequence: CSVGLAGNNEQFF. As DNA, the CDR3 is TGCAGCGTTGGGCTAGCGGGGAACAATGAGCAGTTCTTC.

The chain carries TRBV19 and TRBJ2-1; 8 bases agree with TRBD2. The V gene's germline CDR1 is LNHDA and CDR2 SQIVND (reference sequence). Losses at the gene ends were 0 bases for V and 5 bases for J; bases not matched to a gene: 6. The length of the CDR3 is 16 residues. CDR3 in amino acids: CASSIDIAGYDNEQFF. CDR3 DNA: TGTGCCAGTAGTATAGACATAGCGGGGTACGACAATGAGCAGTTCTTC. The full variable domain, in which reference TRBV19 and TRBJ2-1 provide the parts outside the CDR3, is DGGITQSPKYLFRKEGQNVTLSCEQNLNHDAMYWYRQDPGQGLRLIYYSQIVNDFQKGDIAEGYSVSREKKESFPLTVTSAQKNPTAFYLCASSIDIAGYDNEQFFGPGTRLTVL.

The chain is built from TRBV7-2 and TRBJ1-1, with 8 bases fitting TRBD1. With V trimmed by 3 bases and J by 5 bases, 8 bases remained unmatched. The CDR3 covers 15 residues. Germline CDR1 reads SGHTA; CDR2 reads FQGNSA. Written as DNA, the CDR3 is TGTGCCAGCAGCTTCCGGGACAGGCTTCTAACTGAAGCTTTCTTT. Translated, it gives CASSFRDRLLTEAFF.

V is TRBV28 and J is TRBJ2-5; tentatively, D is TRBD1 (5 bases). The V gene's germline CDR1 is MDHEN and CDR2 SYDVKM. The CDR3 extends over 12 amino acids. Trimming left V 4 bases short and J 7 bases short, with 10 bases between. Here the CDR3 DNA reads TGTGCCAGCAGTTCCACAAGGGGGACCCAGTACTTC. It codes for CASSSTRGTQYF.

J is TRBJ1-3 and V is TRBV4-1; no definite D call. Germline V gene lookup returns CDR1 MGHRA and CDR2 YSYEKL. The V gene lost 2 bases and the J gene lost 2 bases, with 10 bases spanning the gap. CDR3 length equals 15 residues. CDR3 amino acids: CASSQRGMTGNTIYF. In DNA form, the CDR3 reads TGCGCCAGCAGCCAACGGGGTATGACTGGAAACACCATATATTTT.

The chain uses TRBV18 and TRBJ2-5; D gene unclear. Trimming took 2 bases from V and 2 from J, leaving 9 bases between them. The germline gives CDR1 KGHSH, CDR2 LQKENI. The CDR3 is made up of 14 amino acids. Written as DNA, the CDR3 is TGTGCCAGCTCACCAATGATAGAACAAGAGACCCAGTACTTC. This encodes CASSPMIEQETQYF.

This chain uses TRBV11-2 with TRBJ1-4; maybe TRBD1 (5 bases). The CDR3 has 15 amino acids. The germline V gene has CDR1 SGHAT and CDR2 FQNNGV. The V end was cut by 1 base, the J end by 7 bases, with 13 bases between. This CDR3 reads CASSLARGQTEKLFF. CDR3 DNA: TGTGCCAGCAGCTTAGCCCGAGGACAAACTGAAAAACTGTTTTTT.

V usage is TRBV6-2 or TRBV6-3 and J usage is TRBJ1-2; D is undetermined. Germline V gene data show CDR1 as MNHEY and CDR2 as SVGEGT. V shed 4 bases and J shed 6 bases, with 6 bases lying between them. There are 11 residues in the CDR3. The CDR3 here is CASSFRDGYTF. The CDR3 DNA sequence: TGTGCCAGCAGTTTTCGTGATGGCTACACCTTC.

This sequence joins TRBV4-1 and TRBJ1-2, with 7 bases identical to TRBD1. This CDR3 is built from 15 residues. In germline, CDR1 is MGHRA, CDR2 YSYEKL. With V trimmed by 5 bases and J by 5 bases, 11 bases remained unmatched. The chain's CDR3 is CASSNPTGRVYGYTF. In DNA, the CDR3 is TGCGCCAGCAGCAACCCGACAGGGCGTGTATATGGCTACACCTTC.

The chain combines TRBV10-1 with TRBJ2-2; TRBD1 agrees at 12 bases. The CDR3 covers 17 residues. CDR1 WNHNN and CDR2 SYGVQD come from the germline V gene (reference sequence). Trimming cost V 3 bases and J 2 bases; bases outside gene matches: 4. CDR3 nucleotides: TGCGCCAGCAGTGATTGGGGACAGGGGGCCAACACCGGGGAGCTGTTTTTT. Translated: CASSDWGQGANTGELFF.

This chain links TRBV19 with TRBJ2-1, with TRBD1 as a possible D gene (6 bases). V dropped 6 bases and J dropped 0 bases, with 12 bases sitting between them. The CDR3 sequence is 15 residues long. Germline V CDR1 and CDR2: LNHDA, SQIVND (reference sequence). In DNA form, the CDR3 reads TGTGCCAGTAGGCCGACGGACAGCTCCTACAATGAGCAGTTCTTC. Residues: CASRPTDSSYNEQFF.

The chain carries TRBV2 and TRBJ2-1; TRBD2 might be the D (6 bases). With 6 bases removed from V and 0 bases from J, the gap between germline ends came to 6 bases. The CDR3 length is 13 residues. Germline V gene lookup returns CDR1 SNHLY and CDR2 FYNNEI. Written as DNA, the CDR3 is TGTGCCAGCAGCGGGAGCTCCTACAATGAGCAGTTCTTC. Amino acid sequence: CASSGSSYNEQFF.